This entry lists 18 T cell receptor beta chains sequenced from one sample in a study of cytomegalovirus exposure and HLA in healthy donors. Primers for the PCR totalled 60 Vbeta and 13 Jbeta. The data were produced by immunoSEQ multiplex PCR, yet TCRdb's version contains in-frame clones alone and is incomplete. This sample carries some 200,000 clones, roughly 80% of them seen once, and the ten largest clones take 6.3%. The sample taken for sequencing was PBMCs. Every receptor here comes from a man aged 35 to 55 in good health and CMV-seropositive.

V gene TRBV11-2 combines with J gene TRBJ2-7, with 7 bases that match TRBD2. The J segment lost 7 bases and the V segment lost 4 bases, leaving 1 base of the junction unmatched. CDR3 length: 11 amino acids. Per the germline V gene, CDR1 is SGHAT and CDR2 is FQNNGV. The CDR3 here is CASSWGGEQYF. As DNA, the CDR3 is TGTGCCAGCAGCTGGGGGGGGGAGCAGTACTTC. The entire variable domain, with the rest obtained from reference TRBV11-2 and TRBJ2-7, is as follows: EAGVAQSPRYKIIEKRQSVAFWCNPISGHATLYWYQQILGQGPKLLIQFQNNGVVDDSQLPKDRFSAERLKGVDSTLKIQPAKLEDSAVYLCASSWGGEQYFGPGTRLTVT.

The rearrangement links TRBV5-6 to TRBJ2-5; 8 positions match TRBD1. Germline V lookup: CDR1 SGHDT, CDR2 YYEEEE. The CDR3 spans 17 residues. Unmatched junction bases numbered 12, after V lost 0 bases and J lost 5 bases. Here the CDR3 reads CASSLGAGRGLQETQYF. The DNA for the CDR3 is TGTGCCAGCAGCTTGGGGGCGGGCAGGGGGCTTCAGGAGACCCAGTACTTC.

The V gene is TRBV6-4, the J gene TRBJ2-6; the match to TRBD2 covers 14 bases. This CDR3 comprises 19 residues. Trimming took 8 bases from V and 3 from J; bases not matched to a gene: 12. Germline values: CDR1 MRHNA, CDR2 SNTAGT. The CDR3 loop reads CASSGTSGGAPYGANVLTF. The CDR3, as DNA: TGTGCCAGCTCCGGGACTAGCGGGGGTGCACCGTATGGGGCCAACGTCCTGACTTTC.

This clone was seen just once. The chain carries TRBV6-5 and TRBJ1-5; a weak D match, TRBD1 (6 bases). Trimming left V 5 bases short and J 3 bases short, with 11 bases between. The CDR3 is made up of 14 amino acids. Germline-derived CDR1 and CDR2 are MNHEY and SVGAGI. The CDR3 DNA is TGTGCCAGCAGTCGGGACACTTACAATCAGCCCCAGCATTTT. Its translation: CASSRDTYNQPQHF.

The chain employs TRBV6-4 and TRBJ2-1; TRBD2 agrees at 10 bases. In germline, CDR1 is MRHNA, CDR2 SNTAGT. The CDR3 has 19 amino acids. The V and J ends lost 6 bases and 0 bases, in that order; junction bases with no gene match: 14. In nucleotides, the CDR3 is TGTGCCAGCAGCCCCGGGGGGCTAGCGGGGGCCGACTCCTACAATGAGCAGTTCTTC. It encodes CASSPGGLAGADSYNEQFF.

The genes are TRBV5-6 and TRBJ1-4, with D maybe TRBD1 (5 bases). Deletions cut 6 bases from V and 7 bases from J, with 13 bases between. Germline V gene data show CDR1 as SGHDT and CDR2 as YYEEEE. The CDR3 covers 13 residues. CDR3 sequence reads: CASTLGGVEKLFF. As DNA, the CDR3 is TGTGCCAGCACCCTGGGGGGGGTTGAAAAACTGTTTTTT.

CDR3 DNA sequence: TGTGCCAGCAGTCATCCTGACAGGAACAATGAGCAGTTCTTC. It is translated as CASSHPDRNNEQFF. V gene TRBV5-4 combines with J gene TRBJ2-1, with a tentative D call TRBD1 (6 bases). Germline CDR1 SGHNT, CDR2 YYREEE (reference sequence). The CDR3 loop spans 14 amino acids. The V end lost 5 bases, the J end lost 5 bases, and 14 bases lay between the germline ends. Drawing the rest from reference TRBV5-4 and TRBJ2-1, the complete variable domain is ETGVTQSPTHLIKTRGQQVTLRCSSQSGHNTVSWYQQALGQGPQFIFQYYREEENGRGNFPPRFSGLQFPNYSSELNVNALELDDSALYLCASSHPDRNNEQFFGPGTRLTVL.

This clone showed up just once. The V call is TRBV10-1, the J call TRBJ1-4; 9 bases align to TRBD1. CDR3 length equals 20 residues. Germline trimming cut 3 bases from V and 0 bases from J; bases unmatched to any gene: 14. Germline V gene lookup returns CDR1 WNHNN and CDR2 SYGVQD (reference sequence). In DNA, the CDR3 is TGCGCCAGCAGTGACCGGGGGGGGGACAGGGATGAAACAACTAATGAAAAACTGTTTTTT. Translation gives CASSDRGGDRDETTNEKLFF.

This chain uses TRBV7-6 with TRBJ2-7; 9 bases agree with TRBD2. The germline CDR1 and CDR2 sequences are SGHVS and FNYEAQ. CDR3 length: 16 amino acids. Losses at the gene ends were 5 bases for V and 1 base for J; bases not matched to a gene: 9. In nucleotides, the CDR3 is TGTGCCAGCAGCGGAAGCGGGGGGCTTCGGTCCTACGAGCAGTACTTC. The encoded protein is CASSGSGGLRSYEQYF. The full variable domain, completed using reference TRBV7-6 and TRBJ2-7, is GAGVSQSPRYKVTKRGQDVALRCDPISGHVSLYWYRQALGQGPEFLTYFNYEAQQDKSGLPNDRFSAERPEGSISTLTIQRTEQRDSAMYRCASSGSGGLRSYEQYFGPGTRLTVT.

On this clone itself: One junction end does not reproduce the germline sequence, and a read error may be involved. The rearrangement joins TRBV20-1 to TRBJ1-2; TRBD1 is a possible D gene (6 bases). The CDR3 runs 9 residues. Germline loops: CDR1 DFQATT, CDR2 SNEGSKA (reference sequence). The CDR3 DNA reads TGCAGTGCCCTCGACAGGTCGGGCTTC. Its protein product is CSALDRSGF.

V is TRBV7-2 and J is TRBJ2-5, with 10 bases fitting TRBD1. CDR1 is SGHTA and CDR2 is FQGNSA in the germline V gene. The CDR3 spans 15 residues. V was clipped by 4 bases and J by 5 bases; unmatched bases: 7. CDR3 sequence: CASSYRQGALETQYF. The DNA for the CDR3 is TGTGCCAGCAGCTACCGACAGGGGGCATTGGAGACCCAGTACTTC.

This clone was found a few times. The rearrangement uses TRBV6-6 and TRBJ2-7; 7 bases fit TRBD2. This CDR3 is built from 15 residues. The ends lost 6 bases at V and 0 bases at J; junction bases unmatched: 8. Per the germline V gene, CDR1 is MNHNY and CDR2 is SVGAGI (reference sequence). The CDR3 protein is CASSRTSASSYEQYF. In DNA form, the CDR3 reads TGTGCCAGCAGCCGCACTAGCGCCAGCTCCTACGAGCAGTACTTC.

The rearrangement links TRBV2 to TRBJ1-1; D is undetermined. The CDR3 has 14 residues. Germline assignment: CDR1 SNHLY and CDR2 FYNNEI. Trimming stripped 6 bases from V and 1 base from J, with 12 bases between. CDR3 sequence: CASRPPVGNTEAFF. Here the CDR3 DNA reads TGTGCCAGCAGACCCCCGGTTGGGAACACTGAAGCTTTCTTT.

This chain joins TRBV7-9 and TRBJ1-5, with D possibly TRBD1 on 6 matching bases. The V end was cut by 5 bases, the J end by 7 bases, with 18 bases between. This CDR3 region has 15 residues. Germline-derived CDR1 and CDR2 are SEHNR and FQNEAQ (reference sequence). Here the CDR3 DNA reads TGTGCCAGCAGCCCTGGACAGAGTGAAGCCCAGCCCCAGCATTTT. Encoded protein: CASSPGQSEAQPQHF.

The rearrangement joins TRBV27 to TRBJ2-5; TRBD2 is a possible D gene (5 bases). This CDR3 is built from 14 residues. CDR1 and CDR2 (germline): MNHEY, SMNVEV (reference sequence). With 2 bases removed from V and 2 bases from J, the gap between germline ends came to 9 bases. The CDR3 here is CASSLGLAQETQYF. The CDR3 DNA reads TGTGCCAGCAGTTTAGGCCTAGCTCAAGAGACCCAGTACTTC.

J is TRBJ2-1 and V is TRBV27, with 10 nucleotides matching TRBD2. The CDR3 runs 16 residues. Germline V gives CDR1 MNHEY, CDR2 SMNVEV (reference sequence). The trim removed 2 bases at V and 4 bases at J, leaving 5 bases unmatched. CDR3 amino acids: CASSLTSGGAYNEQFF. CDR3 in DNA: TGTGCCAGCAGTTTAACCAGCGGGGGGGCTTACAATGAGCAGTTCTTC.

The genes are TRBV5-6 and TRBJ1-5; no reliable D call. V lost 8 bases and J lost 1, with 4 bases in between. The CDR3 is made up of 11 amino acids. The germline CDR1 and CDR2 sequences are SGHDT and YYEEEE. The CDR3 DNA reads as TGTGCCAGGGAGAGCAATCAGCCCCAGCATTTT. This encodes CARESNQPQHF.

This rearrangement joins TRBV11-2 to TRBJ2-3, with a tentative D call TRBD1 (6 bases). CDR1 and CDR2 from the germline V gene are SGHAT and FQNNGV. V lost 5 bases, J lost 0 bases, and 12 bases lay in between. This CDR3 is built from 15 residues. For the CDR3, the DNA is TGTGCCAGCAGCATAACAGGGCAGAGCACAGATACGCAGTATTTT. Encoded protein: CASSITGQSTDTQYF. The variable domain in full, completed from reference TRBV11-2 and TRBJ2-3, reads EAGVAQSPRYKIIEKRQSVAFWCNPISGHATLYWYQQILGQGPKLLIQFQNNGVVDDSQLPKDRFSAERLKGVDSTLKIQPAKLEDSAVYLCASSITGQSTDTQYFGPGTRLTVL.